This T cell receptor beta chain was identified in a study of vaccination effects on CD4 cells after COVID-19. Looking at the study overall: A few convalescent patients gave samples early and late after vaccination. It was with around 10 IU/ml IL-2 and around 10 ug/ml peptides that a few million PBMC per well were cultured.

Clones were read by immunoSEQ multiplex PCR, and TCRdb kept only the in-frame ones, dropping some. The table has 30,000 to 35,000 clones, around 79% seen once. With respect to this clone: Its cognate antigen is unknown.

Upon completion of around eleven days in culture, CD4+ T cells were isolated. SARS-CoV-2 infection was confirmed by PCR in the person between March and December 2020. Subjects were given two BNT162b2 or mRNA-1273 vaccine doses. Source: CD4+ T cells from PBMCs cultured without peptide, taken after COVID-19 vaccination. The sequence derives from a human donor who had a prior SARS-CoV-2 infection.

CDR3 DNA sequence: TGTGCCAGCAGTTACCTCCCGGGAAACATTCAGTACTTC. Translating it yields CASSYLPGNIQYF. The V and J genes are TRBV6-6 and TRBJ2-4; D is undetermined. V was pared by 2 bases and J by 6 bases, with 8 bases between. Per germline, CDR1 MNHNY and CDR2 SVGAGI (reference sequence). The CDR3 contains 13 residues.